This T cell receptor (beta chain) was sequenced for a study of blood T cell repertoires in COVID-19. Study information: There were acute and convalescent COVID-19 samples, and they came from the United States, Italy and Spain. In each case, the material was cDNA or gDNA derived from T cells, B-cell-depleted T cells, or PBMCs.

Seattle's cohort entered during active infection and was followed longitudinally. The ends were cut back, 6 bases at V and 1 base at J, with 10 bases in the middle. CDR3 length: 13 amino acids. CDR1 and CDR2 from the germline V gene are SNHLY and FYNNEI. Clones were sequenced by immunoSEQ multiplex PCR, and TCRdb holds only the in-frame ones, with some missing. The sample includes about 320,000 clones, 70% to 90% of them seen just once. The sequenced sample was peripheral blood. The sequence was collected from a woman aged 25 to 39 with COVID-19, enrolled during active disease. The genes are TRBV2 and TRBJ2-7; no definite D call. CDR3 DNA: TGTGCCAGCAGCCAGACCAGGTCCTACGAGCAGTACGTC. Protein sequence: CASSQTRSYEQYV.